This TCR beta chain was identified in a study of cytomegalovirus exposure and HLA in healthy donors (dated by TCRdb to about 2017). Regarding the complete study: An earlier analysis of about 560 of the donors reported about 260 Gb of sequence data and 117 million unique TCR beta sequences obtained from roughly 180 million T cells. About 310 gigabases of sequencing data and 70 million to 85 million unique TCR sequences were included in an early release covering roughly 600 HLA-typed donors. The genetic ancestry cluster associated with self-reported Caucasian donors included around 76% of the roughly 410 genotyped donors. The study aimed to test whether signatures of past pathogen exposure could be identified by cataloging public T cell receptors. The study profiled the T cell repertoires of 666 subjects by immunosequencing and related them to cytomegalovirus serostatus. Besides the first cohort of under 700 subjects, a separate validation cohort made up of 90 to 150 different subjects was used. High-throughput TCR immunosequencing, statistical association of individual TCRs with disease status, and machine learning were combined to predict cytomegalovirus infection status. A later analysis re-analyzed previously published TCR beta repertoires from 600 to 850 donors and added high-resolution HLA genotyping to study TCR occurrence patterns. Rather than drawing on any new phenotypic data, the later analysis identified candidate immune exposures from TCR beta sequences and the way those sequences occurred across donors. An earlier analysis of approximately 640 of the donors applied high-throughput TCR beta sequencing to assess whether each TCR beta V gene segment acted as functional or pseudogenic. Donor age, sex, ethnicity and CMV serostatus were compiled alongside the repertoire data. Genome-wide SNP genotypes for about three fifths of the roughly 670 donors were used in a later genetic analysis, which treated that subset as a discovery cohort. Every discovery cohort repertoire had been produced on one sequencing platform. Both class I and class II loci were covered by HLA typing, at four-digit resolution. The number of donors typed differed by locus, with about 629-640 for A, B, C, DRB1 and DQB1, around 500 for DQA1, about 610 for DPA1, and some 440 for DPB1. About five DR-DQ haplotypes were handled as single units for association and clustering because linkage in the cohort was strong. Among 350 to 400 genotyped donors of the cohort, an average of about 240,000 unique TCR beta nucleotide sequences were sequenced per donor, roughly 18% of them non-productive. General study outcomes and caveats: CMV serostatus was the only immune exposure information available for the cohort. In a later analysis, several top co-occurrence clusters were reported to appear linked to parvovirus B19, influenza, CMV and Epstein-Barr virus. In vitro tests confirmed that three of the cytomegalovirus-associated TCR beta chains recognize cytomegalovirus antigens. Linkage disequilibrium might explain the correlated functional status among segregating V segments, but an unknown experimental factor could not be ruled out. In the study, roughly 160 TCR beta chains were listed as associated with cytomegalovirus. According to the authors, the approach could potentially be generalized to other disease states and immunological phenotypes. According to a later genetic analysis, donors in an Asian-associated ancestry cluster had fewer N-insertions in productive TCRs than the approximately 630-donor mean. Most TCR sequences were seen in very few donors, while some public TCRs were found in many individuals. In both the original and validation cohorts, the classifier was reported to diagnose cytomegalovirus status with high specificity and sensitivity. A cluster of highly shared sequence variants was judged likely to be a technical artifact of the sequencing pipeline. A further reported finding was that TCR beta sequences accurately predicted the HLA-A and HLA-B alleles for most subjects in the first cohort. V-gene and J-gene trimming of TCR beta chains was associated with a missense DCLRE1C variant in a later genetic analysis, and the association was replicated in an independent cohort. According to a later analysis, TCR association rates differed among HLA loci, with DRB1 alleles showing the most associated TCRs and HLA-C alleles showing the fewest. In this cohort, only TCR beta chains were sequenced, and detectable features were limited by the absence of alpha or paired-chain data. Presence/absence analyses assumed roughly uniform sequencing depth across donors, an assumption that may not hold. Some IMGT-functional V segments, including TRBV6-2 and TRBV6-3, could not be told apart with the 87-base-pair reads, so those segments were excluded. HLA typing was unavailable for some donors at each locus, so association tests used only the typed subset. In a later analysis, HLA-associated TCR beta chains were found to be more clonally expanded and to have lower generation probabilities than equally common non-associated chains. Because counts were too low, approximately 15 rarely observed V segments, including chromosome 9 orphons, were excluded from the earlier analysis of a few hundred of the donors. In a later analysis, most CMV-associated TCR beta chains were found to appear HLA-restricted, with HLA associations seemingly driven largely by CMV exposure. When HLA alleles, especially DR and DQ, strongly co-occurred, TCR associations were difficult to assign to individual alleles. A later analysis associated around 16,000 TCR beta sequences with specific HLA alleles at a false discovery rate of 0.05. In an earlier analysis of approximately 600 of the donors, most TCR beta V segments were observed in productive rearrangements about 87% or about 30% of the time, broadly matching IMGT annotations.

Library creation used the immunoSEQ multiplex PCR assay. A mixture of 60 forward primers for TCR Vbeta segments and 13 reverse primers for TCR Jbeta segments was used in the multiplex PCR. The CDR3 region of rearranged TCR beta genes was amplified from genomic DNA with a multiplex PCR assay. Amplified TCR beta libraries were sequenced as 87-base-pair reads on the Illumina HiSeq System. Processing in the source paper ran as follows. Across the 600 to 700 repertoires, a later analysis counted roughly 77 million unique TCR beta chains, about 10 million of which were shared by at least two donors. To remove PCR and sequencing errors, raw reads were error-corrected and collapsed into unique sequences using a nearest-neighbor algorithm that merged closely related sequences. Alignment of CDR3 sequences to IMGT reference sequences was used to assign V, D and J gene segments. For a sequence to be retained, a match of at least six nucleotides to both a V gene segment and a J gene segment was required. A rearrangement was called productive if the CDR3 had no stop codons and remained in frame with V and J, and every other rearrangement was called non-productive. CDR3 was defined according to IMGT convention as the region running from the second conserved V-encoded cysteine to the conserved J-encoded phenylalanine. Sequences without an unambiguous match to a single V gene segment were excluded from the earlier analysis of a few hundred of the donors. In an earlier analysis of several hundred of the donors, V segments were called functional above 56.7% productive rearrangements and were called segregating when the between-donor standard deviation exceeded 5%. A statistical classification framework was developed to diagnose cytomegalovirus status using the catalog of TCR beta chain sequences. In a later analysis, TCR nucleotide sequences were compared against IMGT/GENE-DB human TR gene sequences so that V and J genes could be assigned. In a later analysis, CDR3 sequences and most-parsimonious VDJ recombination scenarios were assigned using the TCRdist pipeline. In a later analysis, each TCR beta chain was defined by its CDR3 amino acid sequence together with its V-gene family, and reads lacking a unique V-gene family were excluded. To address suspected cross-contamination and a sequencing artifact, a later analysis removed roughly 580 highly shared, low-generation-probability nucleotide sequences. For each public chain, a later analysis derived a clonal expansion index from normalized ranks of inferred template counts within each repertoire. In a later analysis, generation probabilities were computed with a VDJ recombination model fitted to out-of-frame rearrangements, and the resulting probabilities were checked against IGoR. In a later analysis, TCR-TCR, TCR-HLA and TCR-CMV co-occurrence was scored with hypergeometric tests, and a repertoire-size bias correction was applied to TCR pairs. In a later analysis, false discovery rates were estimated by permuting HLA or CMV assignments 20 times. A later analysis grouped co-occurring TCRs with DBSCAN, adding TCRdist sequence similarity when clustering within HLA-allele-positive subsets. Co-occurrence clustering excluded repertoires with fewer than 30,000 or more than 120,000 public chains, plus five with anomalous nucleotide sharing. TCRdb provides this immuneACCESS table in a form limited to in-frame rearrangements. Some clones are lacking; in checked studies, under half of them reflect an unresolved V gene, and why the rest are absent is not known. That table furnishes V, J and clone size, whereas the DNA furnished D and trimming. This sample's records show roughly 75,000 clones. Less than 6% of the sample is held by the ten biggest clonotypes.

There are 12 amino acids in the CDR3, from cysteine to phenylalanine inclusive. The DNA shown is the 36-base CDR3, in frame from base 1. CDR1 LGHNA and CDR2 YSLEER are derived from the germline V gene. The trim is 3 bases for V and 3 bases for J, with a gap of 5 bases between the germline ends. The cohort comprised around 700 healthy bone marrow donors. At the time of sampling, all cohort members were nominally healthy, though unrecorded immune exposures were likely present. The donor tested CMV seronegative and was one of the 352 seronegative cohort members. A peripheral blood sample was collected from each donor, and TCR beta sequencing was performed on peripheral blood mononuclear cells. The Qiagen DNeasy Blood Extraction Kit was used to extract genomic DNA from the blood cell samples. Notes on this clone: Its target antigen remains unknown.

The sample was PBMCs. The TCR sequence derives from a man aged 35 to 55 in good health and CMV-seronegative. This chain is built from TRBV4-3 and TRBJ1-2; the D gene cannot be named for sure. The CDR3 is CASSHSDYGYTF. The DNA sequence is TGCGCCAGCAGCCACTCGGACTATGGCTACACCTTC.